The next 17 T cell receptor beta chains were all read from a single sample in a study of shared clonotypes between healthy human individuals (dated by TCRdb to the early 2020s). Library method: the immunoSEQ multiplex PCR assay. The clones in this table, taken by TCRdb from immuneACCESS, are in-frame only. Not every clone is retained; where verified, under half of the shortfall comes from an unresolved V gene, and the cause of the rest is unknown. Present in this sample are hundreds of thousands of clones, roughly 83% of which were seen just once. 13% of the sample comes from the top ten. Sequences were obtained from PBMCs. These receptors were collected from a woman in her thirties or forties in good health. Some clones in this sample may be carry-over from other donors' samples.

V and J are TRBV5-6 and TRBJ1-3; D is perhaps TRBD1 (5 bases). This CDR3 is 14 amino acids long. Germline CDR1 and CDR2: SGHDT and YYEEEE. Trimming left V 3 bases short and J 12 bases short, with 19 bases between. CDR3 in DNA: TGTGCCAGCAGCTGGACCGGGACTCCCCGGGACATATATTTT. It yields the protein CASSWTGTPRDIYF.

V usage is TRBV19 and J usage is TRBJ1-5, with TRBD1 matching over 7 bases. The junction had 6 bases not matched to a gene; V was cut back by 5 bases and J by 5 bases. The CDR3 loop spans 14 amino acids. Germline CDR1 LNHDA, CDR2 SQIVND (reference sequence). The CDR3 spells CASSPVTGDQPQHF. The CDR3, as DNA: TGTGCCAGTAGTCCAGTAACAGGGGATCAGCCCCAGCATTTT.

The chain employs TRBV27 and TRBJ1-2; D unresolved. The CDR3 spans 13 residues. The germline CDR1 and CDR2 sequences are MNHEY and SMNVEV (reference sequence). V lost 0 bases and J lost 10, with 12 bases in between. The CDR3 nucleotides read TGTGCCAGCAGTTTATCGGGCCAAAAGGACTACACCTTC. Translating it yields CASSLSGQKDYTF.

This clone appeared a few times. Other DNA sequences from this sample encode an identical CDR3 as well. The chain uses TRBV11-2 and TRBJ2-5; D ambiguous. V lost 1 base and J lost 5, with 2 bases in between. This CDR3 has 11 amino acids. Germline values: CDR1 SGHAT, CDR2 FQNNGV. CDR3 region: CASSLGETQYF. The CDR3 DNA is TGTGCCAGCAGCTTAGGGGAGACCCAGTACTTC.

The rearrangement joins TRBV6-1 to TRBJ2-2, with a tentative D call TRBD2 (5 bases). The CDR3 sequence is 15 residues long. V lost 6 bases, J lost 5 bases, and 16 bases lay in between. Germline assignment: CDR1 MNHNS and CDR2 SASEGT. CDR3 bases: TGTGCCAGCAGCACTACTCTAGCCCAGACCGGGGAGCTGTTTTTT. It specifies CASSTTLAQTGELFF.

The genes are TRBV5-1 and TRBJ2-1, with 8 positions matching TRBD2. The CDR3 runs 15 residues. Germline V gives CDR1 SGHRS, CDR2 YFSETQ. V gave up 3 bases and J gave up 0 bases; unmatched junction bases: 2. The CDR3 is CASSSGGYSYNEQFF. CDR3 bases: TGCGCCAGCAGCTCGGGGGGGTACTCCTACAATGAGCAGTTCTTC.

V usage is TRBV9 and J usage is TRBJ1-1; 7 bases line up with TRBD1. This CDR3 has 16 amino acids. Trimming took 4 bases from V and 0 from J; bases not matched to a gene: 9. From germline, CDR1 is SGDLS and CDR2 YYNGEE. Here the CDR3 DNA reads TGTGCCAGCAGCCCCTGGGACAGACTAATGAACACTGAAGCTTTCTTT. It is translated as CASSPWDRLMNTEAFF. Together with reference TRBV9 and TRBJ1-1, the CDR3 gives the full variable domain: DSGVTQTPKHLITATGQRVTLRCSPRSGDLSVYWYQQSLDQGLQFLIQYYNGEERAKGNILERFSAQQFPDLHSELNLSSLELGDSALYFCASSPWDRLMNTEAFFGQGTRLTVV.

The chain combines TRBV18 with TRBJ2-7; D possibly uses TRBD1 or TRBD2 (6 bases each). The V gene's germline CDR1 is KGHSH and CDR2 LQKENI. CDR3 length: 15 residues. V lost 3 bases, J lost 6 bases, and 18 bases lay in between. In nucleotides, the CDR3 is TGTGCCAGCTCACCGGATGGGGGGCACGATAGCGAGCAGTACTTC. Translated, it gives CASSPDGGHDSEQYF.

The rearrangement uses TRBV27 and TRBJ1-5; no definite D call. This CDR3 spans 14 amino acids. The V end lost 8 bases, the J end lost 1 base, and 12 bases lay between the germline ends. Germline V gene lookup returns CDR1 MNHEY and CDR2 SMNVEV (reference sequence). CDR3 in amino acids: CASGHGGSNQPQHF. In DNA, the CDR3 is TGTGCCAGCGGCCACGGTGGGAGCAATCAGCCCCAGCATTTT.

The V and J genes are TRBV15 and TRBJ2-1; a possible D gene is TRBD1 (6 bases). V lost 2 bases to trimming and J lost 3 bases, with 14 bases between them. Germline CDR1 is LNHNV and CDR2 is YYDKDF (reference sequence). This CDR3 is 16 amino acids long. This CDR3 is CATSRSGQLLYNEQFF. The DNA of the CDR3 is TGTGCCACCAGCAGATCCGGACAGCTACTCTACAATGAGCAGTTCTTC.

The chain couples TRBV21-1 to TRBJ2-7. TRBV21-1 is listed as a pseudogene. The CDR3 is 19 residues long. DNA of the CDR3: TGTGCCAGCAGCAAGGGTTTTGTTAGGTGTGGGGGAAAGGCGATCAAGCAGTACTTC. Amino acids: CASSKGFVRCGGKAIKQYF.

The chain is built from TRBV7-7 and TRBJ2-2; D is unclear. V lost 2 bases and J lost 2, with 3 bases in between. The CDR3 has 13 residues. Germline loops: CDR1 SSHAT, CDR2 FNYEAQ (reference sequence). The CDR3 is CASSLTNTGELFF. CDR3 nucleotide sequence: TGTGCCAGCAGCTTAACAAACACCGGGGAGCTGTTTTTT.

The V and J genes are TRBV7-6 and TRBJ2-1; 7 positions agree with TRBD1. The V and J ends lost 1 base and 10 bases, in that order; junction bases with no gene match: 4. CDR1 and CDR2 (germline): SGHVS, FNYEAQ. The CDR3 runs 13 residues. The CDR3 nucleotides read TGTGCCAGCAGCTTAGACAGGGGTGGGGAGCAGTTCTTC. Its translation is CASSLDRGGEQFF.

CDR3 in amino acids: CASSPSSGDRVYEQYF. The CDR3 region has the DNA TGTGCCAGCAGCCCAAGCAGCGGGGACAGAGTCTACGAGCAGTACTTC. V and J are TRBV5-8 and TRBJ2-7; D may be TRBD1 or TRBD2 (7 bases each). The V gene's germline CDR1 is SGHTS and CDR2 YDEGEE. The CDR3 covers 16 residues. V lost 4 bases and J 3 bases, leaving 20 bases between the germline ends.

The chain carries TRBV6-6 and TRBJ2-7; D is unclear. The germline V gene has CDR1 MNHNY and CDR2 SVGAGI (reference sequence). CDR3 size: 14 residues. The V and J ends lost 0 bases and 4 bases respectively, with 10 bases between them. Here the CDR3 DNA reads TGTGCCAGCAGTTACTCGAACCTACCATACGAGCAGTACTTC. This encodes CASSYSNLPYEQYF.

This rearrangement joins TRBV6-5 to TRBJ1-1; 10 bases agree with TRBD1. The CDR3 is 13 residues long. The V segment lost 8 bases and the J segment 4 bases; nucleotides outside the gene matches: 4. The germline gives CDR1 MNHEY, CDR2 SVGAGI. The CDR3: CASGQGVGTEAFF. CDR3 sequence (DNA): TGTGCCAGCGGACAGGGGGTTGGCACTGAAGCTTTCTTT.

This clone appeared a few times. Other nucleotide sequences in the sample specify the same CDR3. This chain uses TRBV29-1 with TRBJ1-1; TRBD1 matches at 8 bases. J was trimmed by 1 base and V by 6 bases; bases with no gene match: 4. This CDR3 is built from 13 residues. CDR1 SQVTM and CDR2 ANQGSEA come from the germline V gene. CDR3 sequence (DNA): TGCAGCGTCGTTGGACAGGGGAACACTGAAGCTTTCTTT. Translating gives CSVVGQGNTEAFF. The whole variable domain, filled in from reference TRBV29-1 and TRBJ1-1, reads SAVISQKPSRDICQRGTSLTIQCQVDSQVTMMFWYRQQPGQSLTLIATANQGSEATYESGFVIDKFPISRPNLTFSTLTVSNMSPEDSSIYLCSVVGQGNTEAFFGQGTRLTVV.